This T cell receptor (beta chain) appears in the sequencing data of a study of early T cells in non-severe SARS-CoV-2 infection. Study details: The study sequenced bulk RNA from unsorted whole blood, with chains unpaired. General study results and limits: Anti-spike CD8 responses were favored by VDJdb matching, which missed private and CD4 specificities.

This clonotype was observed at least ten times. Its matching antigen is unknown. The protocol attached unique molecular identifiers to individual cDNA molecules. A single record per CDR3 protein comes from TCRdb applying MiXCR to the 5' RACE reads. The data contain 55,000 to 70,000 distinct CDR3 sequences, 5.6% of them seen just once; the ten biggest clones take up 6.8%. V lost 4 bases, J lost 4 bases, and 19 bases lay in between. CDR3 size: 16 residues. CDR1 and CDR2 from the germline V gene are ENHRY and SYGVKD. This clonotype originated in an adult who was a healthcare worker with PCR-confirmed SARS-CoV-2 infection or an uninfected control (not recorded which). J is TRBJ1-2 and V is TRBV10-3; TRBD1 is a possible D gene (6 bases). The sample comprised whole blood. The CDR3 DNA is TGTGCCATCAGTGGGCAAGCCCAGGGGAGTATCTATGGCTACACCTTC. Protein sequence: CAISGQAQGSIYGYTF.